These 21 T cell receptor beta chains were all obtained from the same sample, sequenced in a study of cytomegalovirus exposure and HLA in healthy donors. The PCR was carried out with 60 Vbeta primers and 13 Jbeta primers. TCRdb keeps only in-frame clones here, not all; method: immunoSEQ multiplex PCR. The sample has more than 65,000 clones, about 75% seen once. The sample was PBMCs. The receptors stem from a female donor in good health and CMV-seronegative.

J is TRBJ1-5 and V is TRBV28; TRBD1 matches at 7 bases. Germline CDR1 reads MDHEN; CDR2 reads SYDVKM. The J segment lost 7 bases and the V segment lost 6 bases, leaving 9 bases of the junction unmatched. This CDR3 has 14 residues. CDR3 sequence: CASRKTGNGQPQHF. CDR3 bases: TGTGCCAGCAGAAAGACAGGGAATGGGCAGCCCCAGCATTTT.

The chain joins TRBV28 to TRBJ2-1; tentative D call: TRBD2 (5 bases). From germline, CDR1 is MDHEN and CDR2 SYDVKM. V was shortened by 1 base and J by 10 bases, with 14 bases between the two germline ends. The CDR3 runs to 14 residues. This CDR3 is CASSLLSGMGEQFF. CDR3 nucleotides: TGTGCCAGCAGTTTATTATCGGGGATGGGAGAGCAGTTCTTC.

Note on this clone: The sample holds other DNA sequences that translate to the same CDR3. This chain connects TRBV7-2 to TRBJ1-6; TRBD1 might be the D (5 bases). V was shortened by 1 base and J by 7 bases, with 11 bases between the two germline ends. The CDR3 is 15 amino acids. Per the germline V gene, CDR1 is SGHTA and CDR2 is FQGNSA. This CDR3 reads CASSLEGRANSPLHF. CDR3 nucleotide sequence: TGTGCCAGCAGCTTAGAAGGCAGGGCAAATTCACCCCTCCACTTT.

The chain uses TRBV9 and TRBJ2-7, with D perhaps TRBD2 (5 bases). V was clipped by 1 base and J by 0 bases, with 8 bases between them. The CDR3 runs to 14 residues. CDR1 is SGDLS, CDR2 YYNGEE, per germline. CDR3 nucleotides: TGTGCCAGCAGCGTATTAGGGAGCTCCTACGAGCAGTACTTC. Translation: CASSVLGSSYEQYF.

This clone was seen just once. The V call is TRBV5-1, the J call TRBJ2-7; maybe TRBD2 (7 bases). CDR1 and CDR2 (germline): SGHRS, YFSETQ. Trimming pared 0 bases from V and 2 bases from J, leaving 18 bases between. The CDR3 is 17 amino acids. In nucleotides, the CDR3 is TGCGCCAGCAGCTTGGCAGGGGCAGCGGGGATGACCTACGAGCAGTACTTC. Its translation is CASSLAGAAGMTYEQYF.

This sequence joins TRBV13 and TRBJ2-7, with TRBD2 identical over 9 bases. The CDR3 is 17 residues long. The germline V gene has CDR1 PRHDT and CDR2 FYEKMQ (reference sequence). J was trimmed by 2 bases and V by 0 bases; bases with no gene match: 8. The CDR3 nucleotides are TGTGCCAGCAGCTTAGGCCTAGCGGGACCTCCCGCCTACGAGCAGTACTTC. Protein product: CASSLGLAGPPAYEQYF.

The chain has TRBV28 and TRBJ2-7; TRBD1 aligns across 7 bases. Trimming cost V 3 bases and J 3 bases; bases outside gene matches: 5. The CDR3 has 14 amino acids. From germline, CDR1 is MDHEN and CDR2 SYDVKM. CDR3 bases: TGTGCCAGCAGTTTGGAGACAGGGTTCTACGAGCAGTACTTC. This codes for CASSLETGFYEQYF.

This clone was counted once. The rearrangement links TRBV19 to TRBJ2-2; a possible D gene is TRBD1 (6 bases). The ends were cut back, 5 bases at V and 5 bases at J, with 15 bases in the middle. Looked up from germline, CDR1 is LNHDA and CDR2 is SQIVND (reference sequence). The CDR3 sequence is 15 residues long. In DNA, the CDR3 is TGTGCCAGTAGTCCCAACCCACAGGGTACCGGGGAGCTGTTTTTT. This sequence encodes CASSPNPQGTGELFF.

This chain links TRBV5-8 with TRBJ2-7; 9 nucleotides agree with TRBD2. The CDR3 contains 15 residues. Trimming cost V 2 bases and J 2 bases; bases outside gene matches: 5. Looked up from germline, CDR1 is SGHTS and CDR2 is YDEGEE. The CDR3 loop reads CASSFGGRATYEQYF. The DNA of the CDR3 is TGTGCCAGCAGCTTTGGCGGGAGGGCAACCTACGAGCAGTACTTC. Filled out from reference TRBV5-8 and TRBJ2-7, the complete variable domain reads EAGVTQSPTHLIKTRGQQATLRCSPISGHTSVYWYQQALGLGLQFLLWYDEGEERNRGNFPPRFSGRQFPNYSSELNVNALELEDSALYLCASSFGGRATYEQYFGPGTRLTVT.

The DNA for the CDR3 is TGTGCCAGCGAACGACAGGGCTCCTACAATGAGCAGTTCTTC. It encodes CASERQGSYNEQFF. The chain combines TRBV25-1 with TRBJ2-1; TRBD1 agrees at 7 bases. There are 14 residues in the CDR3. J lost 0 bases, V lost 8 bases, and 4 bases had no gene match. CDR1 and CDR2 from the germline V gene are MGHDK and SYGVNS.

V and J are TRBV6-5 and TRBJ2-1; TRBD2 matches at 12 bases. This CDR3 is built from 15 residues. V lost 6 bases to trimming and J lost 3 bases; unmatched junction nucleotides: 3. CDR1 is MNHEY, CDR2 SVGAGI, per germline. In DNA form, the CDR3 reads TGTGCCAGCAGCCGGACTAGCGGGGACTACAATGAGCAGTTCTTC. Encoded protein: CASSRTSGDYNEQFF.

V is TRBV18 and J is TRBJ2-5; perhaps TRBD2 as D (6 bases). V lost 3 bases and J lost 2, with 10 bases in between. This CDR3 is built from 14 residues. Germline CDR1 KGHSH, CDR2 LQKENI. This CDR3 is CASSPSRGQETQYF. The CDR3 nucleotides are TGTGCCAGCTCACCTTCACGGGGGCAAGAGACCCAGTACTTC.

The V gene is TRBV7-9, the J gene TRBJ1-4, with D perhaps matching TRBD1 (6 bases). This CDR3 has 13 residues. V was cut by 6 bases and J by 4 bases, with 9 bases left in between. CDR1 and CDR2 from the germline V gene are SEHNR and FQNEAQ (reference sequence). DNA for the CDR3: TGTGCCAGCAGGAGGGGGGGTAATGAAAAACTGTTTTTT. Protein: CASRRGGNEKLFF.

This clone has more than one count but fewer than ten. V usage is TRBV28 and J usage is TRBJ1-4; 7 bases are a match to TRBD1. Germline V gene data show CDR1 as MDHEN and CDR2 as SYDVKM. V shed 3 bases, J shed 7 bases, and the junction held 14 bases outside the gene matches. This CDR3 is 17 amino acids long. The CDR3 protein is CASSFMVTGEYSEKLFF. CDR3 in DNA: TGTGCCAGCAGTTTTATGGTCACAGGGGAATATAGTGAAAAACTGTTTTTT.

V and J are TRBV28 and TRBJ1-3; no definite D call. Trimming stripped 8 bases from V and 0 bases from J, with 8 bases between. Germline V gives CDR1 MDHEN, CDR2 SYDVKM. This CDR3 has 13 amino acids. The CDR3 loop is CASGLSSGNTIYF. CDR3 nucleotide sequence: TGTGCCAGCGGGCTCAGCTCTGGAAACACCATATATTTT.

V usage is TRBV4-3 and J usage is TRBJ2-5, with 11 bases fitting TRBD2. The trim removed 4 bases at V and 9 bases at J, leaving 7 bases unmatched. The CDR3 is 14 amino acids. CDR1 is LGHNA, CDR2 YSLEER, per germline. CDR3 region: CASSRGLAGGPQYF. DNA for the CDR3: TGCGCCAGCAGCCGCGGACTAGCGGGCGGACCCCAGTACTTC.

This clone occurred once. J is TRBJ2-7 and V is TRBV6-1; 12 positions match TRBD2. Germline loops: CDR1 MNHNS, CDR2 SASEGT. The J segment lost 3 bases and the V segment lost 2 bases, leaving 14 bases of the junction unmatched. This CDR3 comprises 19 residues. CDR3 sequence (DNA): TGTGCCAGCAGTGAATCCGGGACTAGCGGGCAATTCTATCGCTACGAGCAGTACTTC. Amino acid sequence: CASSESGTSGQFYRYEQYF.

The V and J genes are TRBV25-1 and TRBJ2-6, with D maybe TRBD1 (5 bases). V was clipped by 4 bases and J by 0 bases, with 7 bases between them. Germline CDR1 reads MGHDK; CDR2 reads SYGVNS. The CDR3 runs 15 residues. The chain's CDR3 is CASSVGASGANVLTF. DNA for the CDR3: TGTGCCAGCAGTGTAGGGGCCTCTGGGGCCAACGTCCTGACTTTC.

The genes are TRBV29-1 and TRBJ1-4; weak D call: TRBD1 (5 bases). The CDR3 is 12 amino acids. CDR1 SQVTM and CDR2 ANQGSEA come from the germline V gene. The CDR3 sequence: CSAWGVDEKLFF. The CDR3, as DNA: TGCAGTGCTTGGGGGGTGGACGAAAAACTGTTTTTT.

J is TRBJ2-7 and V is TRBV29-1; tentatively, D is TRBD1 (5 bases). Trimming cost V 2 bases and J 2 bases, with 10 bases left between them. CDR3 length: 13 amino acids. Germline CDR1 and CDR2: SQVTM and ANQGSEA. CDR3 region: CSVEQGSPYEQYF. The DNA of the CDR3 is TGCAGCGTTGAACAGGGATCTCCCTACGAGCAGTACTTC.

The chain couples TRBV7-2 to TRBJ2-7; 9 bases fit TRBD1. The CDR3 runs 15 residues. The V segment lost 3 bases and the J segment 4 bases; nucleotides outside the gene matches: 7. Germline CDR1 and CDR2: SGHTA and FQGNSA. CDR3 sequence reads: CASSLVGQGKYEQYF. The CDR3, as DNA: TGTGCCAGCAGCTTGGTGGGACAGGGTAAATACGAGCAGTACTTC.